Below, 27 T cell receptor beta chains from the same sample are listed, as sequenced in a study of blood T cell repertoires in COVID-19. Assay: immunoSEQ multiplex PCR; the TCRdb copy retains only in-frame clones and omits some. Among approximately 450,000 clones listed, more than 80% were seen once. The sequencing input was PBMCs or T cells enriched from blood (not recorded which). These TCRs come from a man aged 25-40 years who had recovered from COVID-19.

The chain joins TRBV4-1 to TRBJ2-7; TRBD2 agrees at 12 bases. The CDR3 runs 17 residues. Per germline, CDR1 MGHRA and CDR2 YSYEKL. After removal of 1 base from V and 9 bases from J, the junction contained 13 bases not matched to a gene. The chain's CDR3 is CASSQGYRTSGRFGQYF. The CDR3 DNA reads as TGCGCCAGCAGCCAAGGATATCGTACTAGCGGGAGGTTTGGGCAGTACTTC.

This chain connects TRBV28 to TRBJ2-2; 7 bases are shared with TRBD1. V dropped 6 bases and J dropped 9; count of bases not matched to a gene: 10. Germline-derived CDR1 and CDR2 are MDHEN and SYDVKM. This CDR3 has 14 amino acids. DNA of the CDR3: TGTGCCAGCAGAAACACAGGGGTTTCTTGGGAGCTGTTTTTT. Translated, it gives CASRNTGVSWELFF.

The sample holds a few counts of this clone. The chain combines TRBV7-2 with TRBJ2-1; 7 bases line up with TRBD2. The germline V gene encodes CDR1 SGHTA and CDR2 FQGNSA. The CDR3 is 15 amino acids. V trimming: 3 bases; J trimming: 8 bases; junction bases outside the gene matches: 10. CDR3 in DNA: TGTGCCAGCAGCTTGGGGGGGAGGGCCTTGGATGAGCAGTTCTTC. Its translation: CASSLGGRALDEQFF.

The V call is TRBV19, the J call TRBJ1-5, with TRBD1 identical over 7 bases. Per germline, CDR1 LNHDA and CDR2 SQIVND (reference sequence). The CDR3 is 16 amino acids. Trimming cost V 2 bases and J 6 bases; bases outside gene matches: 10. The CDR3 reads CASSIIRLAGGQPQHF. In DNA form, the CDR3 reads TGTGCCAGTAGTATAATCCGGCTCGCAGGGGGTCAGCCCCAGCATTTT.

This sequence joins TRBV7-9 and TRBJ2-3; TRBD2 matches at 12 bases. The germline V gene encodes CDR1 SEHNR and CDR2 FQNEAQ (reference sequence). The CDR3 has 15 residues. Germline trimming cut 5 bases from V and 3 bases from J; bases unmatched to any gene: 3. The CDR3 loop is CASSRTSGTTDTQYF. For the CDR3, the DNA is TGTGCCAGCAGCCGGACTAGCGGGACAACAGATACGCAGTATTTT.

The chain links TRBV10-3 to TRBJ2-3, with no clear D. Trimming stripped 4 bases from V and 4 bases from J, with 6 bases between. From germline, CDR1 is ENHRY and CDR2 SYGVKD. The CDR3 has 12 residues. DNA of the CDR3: TGTGCCATCAGTGCTACCCCAGATACGCAGTATTTT. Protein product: CAISATPDTQYF.

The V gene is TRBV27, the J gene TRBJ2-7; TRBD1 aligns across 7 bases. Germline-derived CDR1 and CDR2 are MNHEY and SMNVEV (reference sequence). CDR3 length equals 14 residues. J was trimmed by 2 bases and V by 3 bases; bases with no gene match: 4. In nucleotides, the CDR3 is TGTGCCAGCAGTTTCCGACAGGGTACCTACGAGCAGTACTTC. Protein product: CASSFRQGTYEQYF.

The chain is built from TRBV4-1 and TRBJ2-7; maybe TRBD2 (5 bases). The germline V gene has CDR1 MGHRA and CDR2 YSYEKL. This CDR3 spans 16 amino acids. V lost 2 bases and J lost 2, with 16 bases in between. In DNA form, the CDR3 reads TGCGCCAGCAGCCAAATACCGGGAACCAACACCTACGAGCAGTACTTC. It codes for CASSQIPGTNTYEQYF.

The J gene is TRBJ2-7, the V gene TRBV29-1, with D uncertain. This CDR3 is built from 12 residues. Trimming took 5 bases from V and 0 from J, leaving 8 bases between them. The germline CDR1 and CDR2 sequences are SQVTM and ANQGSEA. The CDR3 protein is CSVNSNSYEQYF. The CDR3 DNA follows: TGCAGCGTTAACAGTAACTCCTACGAGCAGTACTTC.

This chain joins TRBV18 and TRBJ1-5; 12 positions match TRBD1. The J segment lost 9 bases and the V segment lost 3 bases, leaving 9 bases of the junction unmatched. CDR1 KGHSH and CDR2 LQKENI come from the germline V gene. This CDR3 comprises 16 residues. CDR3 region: CASSPAGTGGFAPQHF. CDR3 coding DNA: TGTGCCAGCTCACCCGCCGGGACAGGGGGCTTTGCGCCCCAGCATTTT.

Written as DNA, the CDR3 is TGTGCCAGCAGTTTAGTTGGAGAGGCCTCCTACAATGAGCAGTTCTTC. It codes for CASSLVGEASYNEQFF. The chain links TRBV27 to TRBJ2-1, with no clear D. Germline lookup yields CDR1 MNHEY and CDR2 SMNVEV (reference sequence). The V and J ends lost 2 bases and 0 bases respectively, with 11 bases between them. The CDR3 length is 16 residues.

CDR3 residues: CASSLGGNYGYTF. CDR3 DNA: TGTGCCAGCAGCTTAGGAGGCAACTATGGCTACACCTTC. V usage is TRBV5-6 and J usage is TRBJ1-2; D is uncertain. Trimming removed 2 bases at V and 2 bases at J, with 7 bases between. The germline CDR1 and CDR2 sequences are SGHDT and YYEEEE. There are 13 residues in the CDR3.

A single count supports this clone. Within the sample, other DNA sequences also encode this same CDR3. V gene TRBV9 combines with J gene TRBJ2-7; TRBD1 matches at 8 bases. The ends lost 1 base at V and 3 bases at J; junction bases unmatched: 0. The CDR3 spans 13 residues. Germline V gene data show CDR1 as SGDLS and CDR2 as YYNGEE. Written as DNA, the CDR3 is TGTGCCAGCAGCGTAACAGGGGGCTACGAGCAGTACTTC. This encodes CASSVTGGYEQYF.

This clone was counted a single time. The CDR3 reads CASGLTGTLTDTQYF. The CDR3 DNA is TGTGCTAGTGGTTTGACAGGGACACTCACAGATACGCAGTATTTT. V usage is TRBV12-5 and J usage is TRBJ2-3; D perhaps matches TRBD1 (6 bases). Per the germline V gene, CDR1 is LGHNT and CDR2 is FRNRAP. V lost 2 bases and J 2 bases, leaving 11 bases between the germline ends. The CDR3 has 15 residues. Full variable domain (remainder filled in from reference TRBV12-5 and TRBJ2-3): DARVTQTPRHKVTEMGQEVTMRCQPILGHNTVFWYRQTMMQGLELLAYFRNRAPLDDSGMPKDRFSAEMPDATLATLKIQPSEPRDSAVYFCASGLTGTLTDTQYFGPGTRLTVL.

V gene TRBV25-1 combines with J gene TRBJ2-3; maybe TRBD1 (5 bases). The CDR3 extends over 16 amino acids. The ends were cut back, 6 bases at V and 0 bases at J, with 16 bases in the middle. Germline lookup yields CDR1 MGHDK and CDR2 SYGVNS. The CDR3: CASSPTPGQSTDTQYF. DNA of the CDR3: TGTGCCAGCAGCCCAACCCCAGGGCAGAGCACAGATACGCAGTATTTT.

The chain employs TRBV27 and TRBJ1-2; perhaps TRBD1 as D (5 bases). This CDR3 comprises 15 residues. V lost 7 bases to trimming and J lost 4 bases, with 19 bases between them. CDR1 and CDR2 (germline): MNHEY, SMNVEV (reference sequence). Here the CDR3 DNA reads TGTGCCAGCACCCCGGGGGGGGGTGATGGCTATGGCTACACCTTC. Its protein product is CASTPGGGDGYGYTF.

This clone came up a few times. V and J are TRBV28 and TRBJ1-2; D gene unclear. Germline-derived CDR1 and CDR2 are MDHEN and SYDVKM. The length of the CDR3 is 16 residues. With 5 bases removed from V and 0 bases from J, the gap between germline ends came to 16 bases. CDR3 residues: CASSDTWAVTNYGYTF. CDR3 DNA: TGTGCCAGCAGTGACACGTGGGCAGTTACTAACTATGGCTACACCTTC.

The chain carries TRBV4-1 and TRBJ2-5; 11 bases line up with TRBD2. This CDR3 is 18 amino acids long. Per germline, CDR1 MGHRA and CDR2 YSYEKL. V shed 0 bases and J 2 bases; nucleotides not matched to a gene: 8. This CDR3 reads CASSQDMGLAGGQETQYF. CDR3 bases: TGCGCCAGCAGCCAAGATATGGGGTTAGCGGGAGGGCAAGAGACCCAGTACTTC.

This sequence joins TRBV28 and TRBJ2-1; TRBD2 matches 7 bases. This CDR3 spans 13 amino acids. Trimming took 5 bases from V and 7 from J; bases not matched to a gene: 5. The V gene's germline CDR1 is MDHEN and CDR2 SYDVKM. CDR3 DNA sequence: TGTGCCAGCAGTCGGGGAGGGCCTAATGAGCAGTTCTTC. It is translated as CASSRGGPNEQFF.

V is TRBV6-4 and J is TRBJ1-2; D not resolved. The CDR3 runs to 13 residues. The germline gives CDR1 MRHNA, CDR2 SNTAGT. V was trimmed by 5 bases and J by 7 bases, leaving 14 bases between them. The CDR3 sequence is CASSNTPRGGYTF. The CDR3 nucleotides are TGTGCCAGCAGTAACACCCCCCGCGGTGGCTACACCTTC.

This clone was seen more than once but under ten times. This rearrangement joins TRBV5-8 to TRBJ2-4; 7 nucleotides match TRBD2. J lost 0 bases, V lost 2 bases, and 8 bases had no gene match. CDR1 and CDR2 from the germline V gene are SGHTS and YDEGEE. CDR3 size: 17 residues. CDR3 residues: CASSLPLAAIAKNIQYF. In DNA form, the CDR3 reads TGTGCCAGCAGCTTACCTCTAGCGGCAATAGCCAAAAACATTCAGTACTTC.

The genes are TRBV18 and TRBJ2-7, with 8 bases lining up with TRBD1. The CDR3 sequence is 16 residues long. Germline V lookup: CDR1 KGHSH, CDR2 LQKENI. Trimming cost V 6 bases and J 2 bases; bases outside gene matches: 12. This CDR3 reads CASSSGTGNPAYEQYF. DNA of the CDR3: TGTGCCAGCTCGTCGGGGACAGGAAACCCTGCCTACGAGCAGTACTTC.

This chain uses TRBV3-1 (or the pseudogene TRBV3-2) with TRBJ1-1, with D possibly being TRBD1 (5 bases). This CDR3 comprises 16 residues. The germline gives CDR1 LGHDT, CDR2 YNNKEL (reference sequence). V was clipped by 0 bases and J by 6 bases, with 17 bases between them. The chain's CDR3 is CASSQEGQGQWAEAFF. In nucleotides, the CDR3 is TGTGCCAGCAGCCAAGAGGGGCAGGGTCAATGGGCTGAAGCTTTCTTT.

The CDR3 DNA is TGTGCCAGCAGCTGGGGCGACAATCAGCCCCAGCATTTT. Protein product: CASSWGDNQPQHF. The rearrangement joins TRBV7-9 to TRBJ1-5; TRBD1 might be the D (5 bases). Trimming took 4 bases from V and 3 from J, leaving 7 bases between them. CDR1 and CDR2 from the germline V gene are SEHNR and FQNEAQ (reference sequence). The CDR3 loop spans 13 amino acids.

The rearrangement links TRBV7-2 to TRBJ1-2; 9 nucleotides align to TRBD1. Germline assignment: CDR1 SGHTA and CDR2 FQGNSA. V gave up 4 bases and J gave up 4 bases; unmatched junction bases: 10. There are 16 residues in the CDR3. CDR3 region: CASSSHPGQGIYGYTF. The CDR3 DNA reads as TGTGCCAGCAGCTCACATCCGGGACAGGGTATCTATGGCTACACCTTC.

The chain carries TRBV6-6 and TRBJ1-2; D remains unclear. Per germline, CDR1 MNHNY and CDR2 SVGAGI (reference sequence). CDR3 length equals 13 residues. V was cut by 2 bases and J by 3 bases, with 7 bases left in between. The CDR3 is CASSYGDDYGYTF. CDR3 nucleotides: TGTGCCAGCAGTTACGGAGACGACTATGGCTACACCTTC.

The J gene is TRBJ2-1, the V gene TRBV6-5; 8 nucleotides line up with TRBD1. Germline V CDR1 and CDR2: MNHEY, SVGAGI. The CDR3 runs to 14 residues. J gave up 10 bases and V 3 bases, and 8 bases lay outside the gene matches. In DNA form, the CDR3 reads TGTGCCAGCAGTTATGGTACAGGGGGTTTAGAGCAGTTCTTC. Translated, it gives CASSYGTGGLEQFF.